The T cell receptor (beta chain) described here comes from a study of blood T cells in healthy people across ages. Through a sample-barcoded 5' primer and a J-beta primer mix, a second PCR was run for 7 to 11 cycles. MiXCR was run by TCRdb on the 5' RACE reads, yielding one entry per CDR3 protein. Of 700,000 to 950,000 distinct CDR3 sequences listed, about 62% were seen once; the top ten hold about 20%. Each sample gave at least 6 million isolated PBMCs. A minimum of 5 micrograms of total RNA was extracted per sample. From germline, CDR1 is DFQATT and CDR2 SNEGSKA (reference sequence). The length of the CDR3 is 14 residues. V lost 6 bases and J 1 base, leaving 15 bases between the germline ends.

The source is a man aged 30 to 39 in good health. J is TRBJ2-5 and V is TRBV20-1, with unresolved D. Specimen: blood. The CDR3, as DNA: TGCAGTGCACACGGGTGGCAATTCCAAGAGACCCAGTACTTC. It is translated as CSAHGWQFQETQYF.